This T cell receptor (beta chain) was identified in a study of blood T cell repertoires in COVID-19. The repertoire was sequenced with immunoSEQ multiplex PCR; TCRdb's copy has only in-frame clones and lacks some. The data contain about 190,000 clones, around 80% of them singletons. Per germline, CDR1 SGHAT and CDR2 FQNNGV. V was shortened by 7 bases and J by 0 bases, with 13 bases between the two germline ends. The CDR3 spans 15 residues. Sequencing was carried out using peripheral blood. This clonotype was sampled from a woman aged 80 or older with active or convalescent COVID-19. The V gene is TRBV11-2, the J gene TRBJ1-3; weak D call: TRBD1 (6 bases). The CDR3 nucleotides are TGTGCCAGCACCGCGGGGGGCCTCTCTGGAAACACCATATATTTT. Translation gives CASTAGGLSGNTIYF.